This section outlines one T cell receptor (beta chain) sequence together with its context. This sample is drawn from a study of sequential checkpoint blockade in melanoma. Study-level background: Patients were randomized 1:1 to nivolumab-then-ipilimumab or ipilimumab-then-nivolumab first-line.

The treatment denotes: randomized to nivolumab then ipilimumab (arm A) or the reverse (arm B). DNA-damaging chemotherapy had not been given to any patient beforehand. TCRdb's table, derived via immunoSEQ multiplex PCR, lists solely in-frame clones and lacks some. The sample has 3,600 or so clones; roughly 63% are singletons. Germline loops: CDR1 LNHDA, CDR2 SQIVND (reference sequence). The V gene end was trimmed by 5 bases and the J gene end by 2 bases; junction bases not matched to a gene: 9. This CDR3 region has 16 residues. Here the sequenced sample was CD8+ T cells sorted from blood (inferred from file names), taken from a patient given nivolumab and ipilimumab in sequence. This chain connects TRBV19 to TRBJ2-7, with 10 bases fitting TRBD1. This receptor was obtained from a human donor with melanoma. CDR3: CASSGSWGQGTYEQYF. In nucleotides, the CDR3 is TGTGCCAGTAGTGGCTCATGGGGACAGGGGACCTACGAGCAGTACTTC.